This is a list of T cell receptor beta chains from one sample in a study of OX40 agonist ivuxolimab in advanced cancers. Using immunoSEQ multiplex PCR, the repertoire was profiled, and TCRdb retains in-frame clones only, with some absent. The sample holds about 83,000 clones, approximately 85% seen once. Specimen: CD4+ or CD8+ T cells sorted from blood, collected in a trial of the OX40 agonist ivuxolimab. The receptors come from an adult with an advanced solid tumor such as melanoma, head and neck, liver or kidney cancer. CDR3s include the opening cysteine and the closing phenylalanine or tryptophan. A D gene is named only where the DNA matches it firmly. Clone size is given for some rows only: seen once, a few or many times, or a class if the clone is expanded.

d_call,clone_size,j_call,v_call,cdr3_nt,cdr3_aa
-,once,TRBJ1-2,TRBV27,TGTGCCAGCAGTTTCTCGGCAGCTAACTATGGCTACACCTTC,CASSFSAANYGYTF
-,-,TRBJ1-5,TRBV4-3,TGCGCCAGCAGCCAAGGTTGGGCCCAGCCCCAGCATTTT,CASSQGWAQPQHF
-,-,TRBJ2-3,TRBV19,TGTGCCAGTAGTAAGGATCAGGGATCGTTCCAAAGCACAGATACGCAGTATTTT,CASSKDQGSFQSTDTQYF
TRBD1,-,TRBJ2-5,TRBV6-1,TGTGCCAGCGATAAGAGACAGGGCCAAGAGACCCAGTACTTC,CASDKRQGQETQYF
TRBD1,-,TRBJ1-1,TRBV10-3,TGTGCCACCCAACAGGGGCCCCTCGCCCCTGAAGCTTTCTTT,CATQQGPLAPEAFF
-,-,TRBJ2-3,TRBV7-9,TGTGCCAGCAGCTCCGCCGGGACAGATACGCAGTATTTT,CASSSAGTDTQYF
-,-,TRBJ1-4,TRBV19,TGTGCCAGTAGTTCCCGGGGGACACGGGAAAAACTGTTTTTT,CASSSRGTREKLFF
TRBD1,once,TRBJ1-1,TRBV7-2,TGTGCCAGCAGCTTAATCAGGACAGGGGGCTTGAACACTGAAGCTTTCTTT,CASSLIRTGGLNTEAFF
-,-,TRBJ2-7,TRBV6-6,TGTGCCAGCAGCCAGGGCTCCTACGAGCAGTACTTC,CASSQGSYEQYF
-,-,TRBJ2-5,TRBV5-1,TGCGCCAGCAGCTTGGCCCGTAATCGAGAGACCCAGTACTTC,CASSLARNRETQYF
TRBD2,-,TRBJ2-5,TRBV2,TGTGCCAGCGGGGCCCCCAGGGGACTAGGATTGGAGACCCAGTACTTC,CASGAPRGLGLETQYF
TRBD1,-,TRBJ2-1,TRBV2,TGTGCCAGCAGTGAACAGGGGGCTTCCCCCTACAATGAGCAGTTCTTC,CASSEQGASPYNEQFF
-,-,TRBJ1-5,TRBV19,TGTGCCAGTAGCGTCGGGGAGAATAGCAATCAGCCCCAGCATTTT,CASSVGENSNQPQHF
-,-,TRBJ2-5,TRBV5-3,TGTGCCAGAAGCTTGACGGGCGGGGATTGGGAGACCCAGTACTTC,CARSLTGGDWETQYF
TRBD2,-,TRBJ2-3,TRBV5-1,TGCACCAGCAGCTTAAGACTAGCGGGGTACACAGATACGCAGTATTTT,CTSSLRLAGYTDTQYF
TRBD1,-,TRBJ1-2,TRBV18,TGTGCCAGCTCACCAGGGACAGCTCCTGAAGGCTACACCTTC,CASSPGTAPEGYTF
-,-,TRBJ1-2,TRBV30,TGTGCCTGGAGTGTGGTAGGGACCACCCCCCGTTGGGGCTATGGCTACACCTTC,CAWSVVGTTPRWGYGYTF
-,-,TRBJ1-1,TRBV5-6,TGTGCCAGCAGCCTGACAGGCGCTGAAGCTTTCTTT,CASSLTGAEAFF
-,-,TRBJ2-4,TRBV6-1,TGTGCCAGCCAACCCGGACAGTCCAAAAACATTCAGTACTTC,CASQPGQSKNIQYF
TRBD1,few,TRBJ1-5,TRBV19,TGTGCCAGTAGTCCGGACAGGGGAAGTCAGCCCCAGCATTTT,CASSPDRGSQPQHF
TRBD1,once,TRBJ2-3,TRBV6-6,TGTGCCGGCAGTGGGGACAGAACAGATACGCAGTATTTT,CAGSGDRTDTQYF
TRBD1,-,TRBJ2-7,TRBV5-4,TGTGCCAGCAGACGGTGGACAGGGGACGAGCAGTACTTC,CASRRWTGDEQYF
-,-,TRBJ1-4,TRBV5-6,TGTGCCAGCAGCTTGGGCGGAGAGGGTGAAAAACTGTTTTTT,CASSLGGEGEKLFF
-,-,TRBJ1-5,TRBV18,TGTGCCAGCTCGCTCTACTCCAGGGATCAGCCCCAGCATTTT,CASSLYSRDQPQHF
-,-,TRBJ1-1,TRBV18,TGTGCCAGCTCACCACAAACAGTGAACACTGAAGCTTTCTTT,CASSPQTVNTEAFF
TRBD1,-,TRBJ2-7,TRBV29-1,TGCAGCGTTGAAGACGACAGGGGCCCCTACGAGCAGTACTTC,CSVEDDRGPYEQYF
-,-,TRBJ2-3,TRBV27,TGTGCCAGCAGTTTATTTGCAGATACGCAGTATTTT,CASSLFADTQYF
-,-,TRBJ1-6,TRBV19,TGTGCCAGTAGTATAGATCCACCCGCCCTCTCCTATAATTCACCCCTCCACTTT,CASSIDPPALSYNSPLHF
-,-,TRBJ1-6,TRBV5-6,TGTGCCAGCAGCTCCGTGGGCCGGAGAAATTCACCCCTCCACTTT,CASSSVGRRNSPLHF
-,-,TRBJ2-7,TRBV7-2,TGTGCCAGCAGGCTAAGACAGAACTACGAGCAGTACTTC,CASRLRQNYEQYF
TRBD1,-,TRBJ1-4,TRBV5-8,TGTGCCAGCAGCTCCGACAGGGGGCGGGAAAAACTGTTTTTT,CASSSDRGREKLFF
-,-,TRBJ1-1,TRBV7-3,TGTGCCAGCAGGGCTACTCTGAACACTGAAGCTTTCTTT,CASRATLNTEAFF